This T cell receptor (beta chain) was sequenced in a study of regulatory T cells in long-lasting Graves disease. Broader study findings: Persistent disease samples used TRBV28, TRBJ1-2 and TRBJ2-5 preferentially.

The CDR3 consists of 13 residues. V was cut by 4 bases and J by 1 base, with 11 bases left in between. In germline, CDR1 is SQVTM, CDR2 ANQGSEA. This clonotype has ten or more counts. Its matching antigen is unknown. The time point is: persistent/refractory GD, antithyroid drugs over 5 years with positive TRAb. There was RNA extracted from PBMCs, and the TCR library was made from it. iRepertoire HTBI primers and Arm-PCR of CDR3 regions built TCR beta libraries. TCRdb reanalysed the multiplex PCR reads using MiXCR and keeps one entry per CDR3 protein. The repertoire holds over 350,000 distinct CDR3 sequences, with around 21% as singletons.

The sample consisted of peripheral blood mononuclear cells (PBMCs), taken when the disease was refractory, from a patient treated with antithyroid drugs. J is TRBJ2-7 and V is TRBV29-1; weak D call: TRBD2 (5 bases). This clonotype originated in a female donor with Graves disease. CDR3 DNA: TGCAGCGTTGCGGTATCGGGGTCCTACGAGCAGTACTTC. This codes for CSVAVSGSYEQYF.